The T cell receptor (beta chain) described here comes from a study of blood T cell repertoires in COVID-19. CDR1 MNHEY and CDR2 SMNVEV come from the germline V gene (reference sequence). CDR3 length: 13 residues. With 3 bases removed from V and 2 bases from J, the gap between germline ends came to 7 bases. The table came from immunoSEQ multiplex PCR; TCRdb's copy has only in-frame clones and leaves some out. This repertoire shows roughly 230,000 clones, 84% found once; its top ten account for around 3.6%. Which cohort a participant joined came from the clinical history participants gave. This TCR was recovered from a man aged 45-60 years who had recovered from COVID-19. The sequencing sample was made of PBMCs or T cells enriched from blood (not recorded which). The chain recombines TRBV27 with TRBJ1-2; D is ambiguous. The CDR3 region is CASSLTPNYGYTF. Here the CDR3 DNA reads TGTGCCAGCAGTTTGACACCAAACTATGGCTACACCTTC.